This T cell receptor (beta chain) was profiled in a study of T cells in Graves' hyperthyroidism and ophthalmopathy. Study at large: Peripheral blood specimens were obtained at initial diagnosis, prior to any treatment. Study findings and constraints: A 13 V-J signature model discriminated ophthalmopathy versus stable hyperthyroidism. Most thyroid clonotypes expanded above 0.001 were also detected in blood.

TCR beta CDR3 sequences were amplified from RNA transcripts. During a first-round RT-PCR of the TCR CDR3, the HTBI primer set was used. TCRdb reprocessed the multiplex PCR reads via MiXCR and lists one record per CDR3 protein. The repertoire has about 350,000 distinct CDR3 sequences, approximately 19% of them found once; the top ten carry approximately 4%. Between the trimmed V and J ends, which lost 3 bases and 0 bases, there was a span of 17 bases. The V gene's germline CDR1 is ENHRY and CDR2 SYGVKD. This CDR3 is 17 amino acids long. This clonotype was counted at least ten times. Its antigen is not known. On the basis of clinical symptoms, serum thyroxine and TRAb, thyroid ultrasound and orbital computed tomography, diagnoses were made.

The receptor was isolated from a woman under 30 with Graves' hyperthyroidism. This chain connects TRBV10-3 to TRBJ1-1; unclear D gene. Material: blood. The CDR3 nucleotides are TGTGCCATCAGTGATATAGTAGGCCCTTTCGTGAACACTGAAGCTTTCTTT. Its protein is CAISDIVGPFVNTEAFF.